Described below is a single T cell receptor beta chain sequence and its context. Its target is unknown. A read error may produce the germline difference seen at one junction end. The CDR3 is 18 amino acids. Germline-derived CDR1 and CDR2 are SGHAT and FQNNGV. The data belong to a study of tumor and adjacent non-tumor tissue in lung cancer. Study summary: Around 4 million productive TCRbeta reads were obtained per sample on average. Study-wide findings and caveats: Normal lung showed higher cumulative top 100 clone frequency than tumor. Shorter survival was associated with higher TCR diversity in tumors.

No cell sorting was done before RNA was extracted from the tissue. More than 3 cm separated this lung sample from the edge of the tumor. Three rounds of nested PCR, following a modified ARM-PCR protocol, produced the TCRbeta library. TCRdb used MiXCR to reprocess the multiplex PCR reads, holding one entry per CDR3 protein. The table records under 80,000 distinct CDR3 sequences, 75% to 85% of them present only once. The clonotype comes from a man in his 60s with non-small cell lung cancer. Sequenced: distant non-tumor lung tissue. V and J are TRBV11-2 and TRBJ2-5; 8 nucleotides match TRBD1. The CDR3: CVNSLVSRTGWRQETQYF. Here the CDR3 DNA reads TGTGTCAACAGCTTAGTCTCCCGGACAGGGTGGCGGCAAGAGACTCAGTACTTC.